This T cell receptor beta chain derives from a study of T cell changes during pregnancy in multiple sclerosis. Generated by immunoSEQ multiplex PCR, the TCRdb table keeps only in-frame clones and is missing some. The data show approximately 44,000 clones, with more than 80% seen just once and 0.65% to 0.9% held by the top ten. V gave up 2 bases and J gave up 5 bases, with 18 bases separating them. This CDR3 has 16 amino acids. Looked up from germline, CDR1 is MNHNY and CDR2 is SVGAGI (reference sequence). The sequences come from CD4+ T cells from peripheral blood mononuclear cells, collected before pregnancy. This clonotype was sampled from a female donor with multiple sclerosis, enrolled in a pregnancy study. The chain is built from TRBV6-6 and TRBJ2-5; TRBD1 might be the D (5 bases). The CDR3 loop reads CASSYQGFKRRETQYF. The CDR3 region has the DNA TGTGCCAGCAGTTACCAGGGCTTCAAGAGGCGGGAGACCCAGTACTTC.